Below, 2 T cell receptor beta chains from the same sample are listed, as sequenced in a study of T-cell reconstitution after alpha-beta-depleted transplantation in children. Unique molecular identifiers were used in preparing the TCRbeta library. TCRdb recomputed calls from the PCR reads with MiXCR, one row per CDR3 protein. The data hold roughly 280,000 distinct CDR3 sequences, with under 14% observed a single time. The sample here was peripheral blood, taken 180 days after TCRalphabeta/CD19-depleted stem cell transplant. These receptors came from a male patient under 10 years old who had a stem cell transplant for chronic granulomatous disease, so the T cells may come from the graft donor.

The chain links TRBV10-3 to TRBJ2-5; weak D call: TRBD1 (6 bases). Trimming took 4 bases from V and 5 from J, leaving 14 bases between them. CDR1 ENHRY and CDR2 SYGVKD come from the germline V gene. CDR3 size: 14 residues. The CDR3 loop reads CAISGSGALETQYF. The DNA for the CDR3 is TGTGCCATCAGTGGGTCAGGGGCCTTGGAGACCCAGTACTTC.

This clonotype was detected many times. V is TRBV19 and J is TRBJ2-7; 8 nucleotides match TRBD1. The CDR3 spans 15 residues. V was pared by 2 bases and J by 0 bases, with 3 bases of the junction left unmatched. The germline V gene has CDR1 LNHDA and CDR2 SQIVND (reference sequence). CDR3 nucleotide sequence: TGTGCCAGTAGTATATCAGGGGGCCTCTCCTACGAGCAGTACTTC. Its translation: CASSISGGLSYEQYF.